One and the same sample provided the 25 T cell receptor beta chains below, sequenced in a study of blood T cell repertoires in COVID-19. Generated by immunoSEQ multiplex PCR, the TCRdb table keeps only in-frame clones and is missing some. This table has around 250,000 clones, about nine tenths appearing once. The sequenced sample was peripheral blood. The receptors were gathered from a man aged 25 to 45 who had recovered from COVID-19.

The rearrangement joins TRBV6-1 to TRBJ1-5; weak D call: TRBD1 (5 bases). V lost 0 bases, J lost 4 bases, and 10 bases lay in between. Germline CDR1 MNHNS, CDR2 SASEGT. The CDR3 runs 15 residues. CDR3 nucleotides: TGTGCCAGCAGTGAAGCACAGGAGCCTAATCAGCCCCAGCATTTT. Residues: CASSEAQEPNQPQHF.

The genes are TRBV12-5 and TRBJ1-1; maybe TRBD1 (6 bases). This CDR3 has 13 residues. Trimming took 7 bases from V and 1 from J, leaving 10 bases between them. The germline V gene has CDR1 LGHNT and CDR2 FRNRAP. The CDR3 nucleotides read TGTGCTAGTGAGGGACATCAGAACACTGAAGCTTTCTTT. This codes for CASEGHQNTEAFF. Variable domain in full (rest from reference TRBV12-5 and TRBJ1-1): DARVTQTPRHKVTEMGQEVTMRCQPILGHNTVFWYRQTMMQGLELLAYFRNRAPLDDSGMPKDRFSAEMPDATLATLKIQPSEPRDSAVYFCASEGHQNTEAFFGQGTRLTVV.

This clone showed up just once. The chain links TRBV2 to TRBJ2-5; 8 bases are shared with TRBD1. The junction had 15 bases not matched to a gene; V was cut back by 6 bases and J by 6 bases. Per the germline V gene, CDR1 is SNHLY and CDR2 is FYNNEI. The CDR3 contains 16 residues. The CDR3 loop is CASRDSDPGGEKTQYF. Here the CDR3 DNA reads TGTGCCAGCAGGGACTCGGATCCAGGGGGCGAAAAGACCCAGTACTTC.

This chain connects TRBV19 to TRBJ1-6; possibly TRBD1 for D (6 bases). Trimming cost V 5 bases and J 6 bases, with 14 bases left between them. Germline CDR1 is LNHDA and CDR2 is SQIVND (reference sequence). The CDR3 has 15 residues. CDR3 DNA: TGTGCCAGTAGTGCTCCGGGACAAGCTAATTCACCCCTCCACTTT. The encoded protein is CASSAPGQANSPLHF.

Only one count was recorded for this clone. CDR3 coding DNA: TGTGCCACCTCAGGGGGCGCGGAGTACGAGCAGTACTTC. Translating it yields CATSGGAEYEQYF. This rearrangement joins TRBV13 to TRBJ2-7; TRBD1 aligns across 8 bases. This CDR3 comprises 13 residues. The V gene's germline CDR1 is PRHDT and CDR2 FYEKMQ (reference sequence). Trimming cost V 10 bases and J 4 bases; bases outside gene matches: 9.

The table lists this clone with a few counts. The chain links TRBV10-2 to TRBJ1-5; D not resolved. Trimming cost V 3 bases and J 5 bases, with 14 bases left between them. Germline CDR1 WSHSY, CDR2 SAAADI. The CDR3 covers 15 residues. The chain's CDR3 is CASSDGRPAYQPQHF. Written as DNA, the CDR3 is TGCGCCAGCAGTGATGGGAGGCCAGCTTATCAGCCCCAGCATTTT.

The chain links TRBV6-1 to TRBJ2-3; TRBD2 matches 9 bases. V lost 1 base to trimming and J lost 6 bases; unmatched junction nucleotides: 8. Germline CDR1 and CDR2: MNHNS and SASEGT. The CDR3 has 16 residues. For the CDR3, the DNA is TGTGCCAGCAGTGAAGTGAGCGGGGGGACCCCGGATACGCAGTATTTT. Translated: CASSEVSGGTPDTQYF.

The CDR3 reads CASSQDEGVSREQYF. CDR3 DNA: TGCGCCAGCAGCCAAGATGAGGGGGTGTCGAGGGAGCAGTACTTC. V gene TRBV4-1 combines with J gene TRBJ2-7, with D possibly TRBD1 on 6 matching bases. This CDR3 is built from 15 residues. V was pared by 0 bases and J by 7 bases, with 16 bases between. Germline V gives CDR1 MGHRA, CDR2 YSYEKL.

The chain joins TRBV13 to TRBJ2-7, with unresolved D. Between the trimmed V and J ends, which lost 5 bases and 4 bases, there was a span of 15 bases. The CDR3 length is 14 residues. Germline V gene data show CDR1 as PRHDT and CDR2 as FYEKMQ (reference sequence). This chain's CDR3 is CASSAKEKTYEQYF. CDR3 nucleotide sequence: TGTGCCAGCAGCGCTAAGGAGAAAACATACGAGCAGTACTTC.

The table lists this clone with a few counts. The chain couples TRBV3-1 (or the pseudogene TRBV3-2) to TRBJ1-1, with D unresolved. Germline CDR1 and CDR2: LGHDT and YNNKEL (reference sequence). The CDR3 extends over 13 amino acids. V lost 5 bases to trimming and J lost 4 bases, with 11 bases between them. The CDR3 sequence: CASSVFEATEAFF. The CDR3 nucleotides are TGTGCCAGCAGCGTTTTTGAGGCCACTGAAGCTTTCTTT.

The rearrangement uses TRBV4-2 and TRBJ2-7; 10 nucleotides line up with TRBD2. V was clipped by 3 bases and J by 0 bases; unmatched bases: 11. Germline V gives CDR1 LGHNA, CDR2 YNFKEQ. This CDR3 spans 18 amino acids. The DNA for the CDR3 is TGTGCCAGCAGCCAGGTCCCTGTAGCGGGGGGTCCCTCCTACGAGCAGTACTTC. Translating gives CASSQVPVAGGPSYEQYF.

This chain joins TRBV5-1 and TRBJ1-1; 9 bases align to TRBD1. CDR3 size: 14 residues. With V trimmed by 3 bases and J by 6 bases, 6 bases remained unmatched. Germline V CDR1 and CDR2: SGHRS, YFSETQ. CDR3 sequence: CASSSGTGRPEAFF. Here the CDR3 DNA reads TGCGCCAGCAGCTCCGGGACAGGGAGACCTGAAGCTTTCTTT.

The V gene is TRBV11-2, the J gene TRBJ2-5; D gene unclear. The germline V gene has CDR1 SGHAT and CDR2 FQNNGV. Trimming took 1 base from V and 5 from J, leaving 8 bases between them. The CDR3 has 13 amino acids. CDR3: CASSLVQWETQYF. The DNA of the CDR3 is TGTGCCAGCAGCTTAGTACAGTGGGAGACCCAGTACTTC.

This rearrangement joins TRBV28 to TRBJ1-2; TRBD1 aligns across 8 bases. V lost 4 bases and J lost 2; bases outside the gene matches: 9. The CDR3 runs 16 residues. CDR1 is MDHEN, CDR2 SYDVKM, per germline. The CDR3 protein is CASSSALGQGNYGYTF. The CDR3 nucleotides are TGTGCCAGCAGTTCGGCGTTAGGACAGGGCAACTATGGCTACACCTTC.

This rearrangement joins TRBV7-2 to TRBJ1-1; D is uncertain. Germline CDR1 and CDR2: SGHTA and FQGNSA. V dropped 1 base and J dropped 3 bases, with 12 bases sitting between them. This CDR3 has 15 amino acids. CDR3 residues: CASSLGGDWDTEAFF. The CDR3 DNA is TGTGCCAGCAGCTTAGGCGGTGATTGGGACACTGAAGCTTTCTTT.

This clone was seen just once. J is TRBJ2-1 and V is TRBV5-1, with a tentative D call TRBD2 (7 bases). This CDR3 has 15 amino acids. Trimming shortened V by 2 bases and J by 6 bases, and 15 bases separated the two germline ends. CDR1 is SGHRS, CDR2 YFSETQ, per germline. The CDR3 DNA reads TGCGCCAGCAGCTTATTGACCGGGGGGCGCAATGAGCAGTTCTTC. Protein: CASSLLTGGRNEQFF.

The rearrangement joins TRBV14 to TRBJ1-4, with unresolved D. Germline values: CDR1 SGHDN, CDR2 FVKESK. Trimming stripped 4 bases from V and 8 bases from J, with 11 bases between. CDR3 length equals 13 residues. CDR3 region: CASSPDIAEKLFF. Written as DNA, the CDR3 is TGTGCCAGCAGCCCAGATATAGCAGAAAAACTGTTTTTT.

The chain has TRBV2 and TRBJ1-2, with D uncertain. This CDR3 is built from 12 residues. Germline V gene sequence: CDR1 SNHLY, CDR2 FYNNEI. V dropped 9 bases and J dropped 7 bases, with 15 bases sitting between them. CDR3 protein: CAREDTWAGYTF. CDR3 nucleotides: TGTGCCAGGGAGGATACCTGGGCTGGCTACACCTTC.

This clone was seen only a few times. V and J are TRBV6-5 and TRBJ2-2; D is undetermined. Germline CDR1 MNHEY, CDR2 SVGAGI. The CDR3 has 13 amino acids. V shed 10 bases and J shed 2 bases, with 11 bases lying between them. CDR3 loop: CATQGGNTGELFF. The CDR3 nucleotides read TGTGCCACCCAAGGCGGTAACACCGGGGAGCTGTTTTTT.

V gene TRBV30 combines with J gene TRBJ2-7; 12 bases fit TRBD2. This CDR3 region has 15 residues. The germline CDR1 and CDR2 sequences are GTSNPN and SVGIG (reference sequence). V gave up 4 bases and J gave up 2 bases; unmatched junction bases: 6. The CDR3 sequence is CAWKTLAGGPYEQYF. The CDR3 nucleotides read TGTGCCTGGAAAACACTAGCGGGGGGCCCCTACGAGCAGTACTTC.

This rearrangement joins TRBV19 to TRBJ2-3; tentatively, D is TRBD2 (6 bases). Germline CDR1 and CDR2: LNHDA and SQIVND (reference sequence). The V and J ends lost 10 bases and 5 bases respectively, with 22 bases between them. CDR3 length: 15 residues. The CDR3, as DNA: TGTGCCAACTGGAGGGAGCATGGGGCAGGAGATACGCAGTATTTT. As protein: CANWREHGAGDTQYF.

This clone was observed a single time. The chain carries TRBV29-1 and TRBJ2-1; 10 nucleotides align to TRBD1. This CDR3 has 16 amino acids. Germline-derived CDR1 and CDR2 are SQVTM and ANQGSEA. V lost 4 bases to trimming and J lost 2 bases; unmatched junction nucleotides: 8. The CDR3: CSVGGGQGPTYNEQFF. DNA of the CDR3: TGCAGCGTTGGGGGGGGACAGGGGCCTACCTACAATGAGCAGTTCTTC.

The chain uses TRBV7-9 and TRBJ1-1; D uncertain. Germline loops: CDR1 SEHNR, CDR2 FQNEAQ (reference sequence). The CDR3 length is 14 residues. The germline V and J ends were trimmed by 5 bases and 4 bases, with 14 bases remaining between them. CDR3 DNA: TGTGCCAGCAGCCGACCGGGATCGGGCACTGAAGCTTTCTTT. Its translation is CASSRPGSGTEAFF.

V usage is TRBV5-1 and J usage is TRBJ2-1; D possibly corresponds to TRBD2 (5 bases). The germline V gene encodes CDR1 SGHRS and CDR2 YFSETQ. This CDR3 region has 15 residues. V was shortened by 4 bases and J by 7 bases, with 18 bases between the two germline ends. The CDR3 DNA follows: TGCGCCAGCAGCCCCTCTCCACAGAGGGTGAATGAGCAGTTCTTC. It codes for CASSPSPQRVNEQFF.

This sequence joins TRBV25-1 and TRBJ1-2; 9 bases are a match to TRBD1. CDR3 length: 16 residues. Per the germline V gene, CDR1 is MGHDK and CDR2 is SYGVNS. With 2 bases clipped from V and 6 bases from J, the junction kept 10 bases outside the gene matches. The CDR3: CASSERSNRGRDGYTF. CDR3 nucleotides: TGTGCCAGCAGTGAAAGATCCAACAGGGGGCGCGATGGCTACACCTTC.